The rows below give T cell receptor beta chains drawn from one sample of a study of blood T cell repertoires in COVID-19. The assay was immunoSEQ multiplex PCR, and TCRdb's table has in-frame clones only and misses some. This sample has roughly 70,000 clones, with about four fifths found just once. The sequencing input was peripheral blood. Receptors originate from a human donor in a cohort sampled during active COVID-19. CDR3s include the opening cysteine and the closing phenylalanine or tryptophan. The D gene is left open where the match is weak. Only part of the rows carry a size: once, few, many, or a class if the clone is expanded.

CASSIAWSVTGTDTQYF,TGTGCCAGTAGTATAGCATGGTCGGTCACCGGCACAGATACGCAGTATTTT,-,many,TRBJ2-3,TRBV19
CASSLSASLSYNEQFF,TGTGCCAGCAGCTTATCAGCGTCCCTCTCCTACAATGAGCAGTTCTTC,-,few,TRBJ2-1,TRBV7-6
CASSMAAETQYF,TGTGCCAGCAGTATGGCGGCAGAGACCCAGTACTTC,-,-,TRBJ2-5,TRBV7-2
CASSSTRGRSNEQFF,TGTGCCAGCAGCTCAACCAGGGGAAGGAGCAATGAGCAGTTCTTC,-,-,TRBJ2-1,TRBV7-9
CASSRFATDTQYF,TGTGCCAGCAGCCGATTTGCGACAGATACGCAGTATTTT,-,-,TRBJ2-3,TRBV14
CASSLDGSIGYTF,TGTGCCAGCAGCCTCGACGGGTCTATCGGCTACACCTTC,-,-,TRBJ1-2,TRBV11-2
CASSGGTAERGAVQYF,TGTGCCAGCAGCGGAGGGACAGCCGAAAGGGGTGCGGTTCAGTACTTC,-,once,TRBJ2-4,TRBV5-5
CASRDTGRSQETQYF,TGTGCCAGCAGGGATACAGGCCGAAGCCAAGAGACCCAGTACTTC,-,-,TRBJ2-5,TRBV6-5
CASSPQGRGGYTF,TGTGCCAGCAGTCCCCAGGGGAGGGGTGGCTACACCTTC,-,-,TRBJ1-2,TRBV12-3/TRBV12-4
CASSQRQGAGELFF,TGCGCCAGCAGCCAACGACAGGGGGCCGGGGAGCTGTTTTTT,TRBD1,-,TRBJ2-2,TRBV4-1
CASSQPTSGGWDEQFF,TGTGCCAGCAGCCAACCGACTAGCGGGGGTTGGGATGAGCAGTTCTTC,TRBD2,-,TRBJ2-1,TRBV4-2
CASSIGAAYEQYF,TGCGCCAGCAGCATAGGAGCCGCCTACGAGCAGTACTTC,-,few,TRBJ2-7,TRBV5-1
CASSPTGYNSPLHF,TGTGCCAGCAGCCCCACGGGCTATAATTCACCCCTCCACTTT,-,-,TRBJ1-6,TRBV3-1/TRBV3-2
CASSVGGASGPLVEQYF,TGTGCCAGCAGCGTAGGAGGGGCTAGCGGGCCCCTTGTCGAGCAGTACTTC,TRBD2,-,TRBJ2-7,TRBV9
CASSQDSGGETQYF,TGTGCCAGCAGCCAAGACTCGGGGGGAGAGACCCAGTACTTC,TRBD2,-,TRBJ2-5,TRBV3-1/TRBV3-2
CAISDPPGLAGRNEQFF,TGTGCCATCAGTGACCCTCCGGGACTAGCGGGGCGGAATGAGCAGTTCTTC,TRBD2,-,TRBJ2-1,TRBV10-3
CASSPGYTQYF,TGTGCCAGCAGTCCAGGGTATACGCAGTATTTT,-,-,TRBJ2-3,TRBV6-5
CAISFTDQETQYF,TGTGCCATCAGTTTTACAGACCAAGAGACCCAGTACTTC,-,-,TRBJ2-5,TRBV10-3
CASMGQGELFF,TGTGCCAGCATGGGACAGGGGGAGCTGTTTTTT,TRBD1,-,TRBJ2-2,TRBV2
CATSGWDRGTYEQYF,TGTGCCACCAGTGGTTGGGACAGGGGCACCTACGAGCAGTACTTC,TRBD1,-,TRBJ2-7,TRBV24-1
CASSPNRATNEKLFF,TGTGCCAGCAGCCCAAACAGGGCAACTAATGAAAAACTGTTTTTT,-,-,TRBJ1-4,TRBV9
CATSRDPTNQPQHF,TGTGCCACCAGCAGAGATCCTACGAATCAGCCCCAGCATTTT,-,-,TRBJ1-5,TRBV15
CASSRDRGRTGELFF,TGTGCCAGCAGCCGGGACAGGGGGCGAACCGGGGAGCTGTTTTTT,TRBD1,-,TRBJ2-2,TRBV11-2